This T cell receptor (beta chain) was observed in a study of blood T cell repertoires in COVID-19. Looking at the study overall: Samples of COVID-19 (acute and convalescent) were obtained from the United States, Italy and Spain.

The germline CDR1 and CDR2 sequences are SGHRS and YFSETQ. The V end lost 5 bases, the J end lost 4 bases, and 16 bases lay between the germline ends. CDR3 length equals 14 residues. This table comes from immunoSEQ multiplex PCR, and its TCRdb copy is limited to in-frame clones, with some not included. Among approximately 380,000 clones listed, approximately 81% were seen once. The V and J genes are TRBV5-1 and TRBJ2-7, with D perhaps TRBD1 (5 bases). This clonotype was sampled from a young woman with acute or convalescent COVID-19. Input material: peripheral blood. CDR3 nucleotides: TGCGCCAGCAGAAGTGCGACAGTCTCTTACGAGCAGTACTTC. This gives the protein CASRSATVSYEQYF.